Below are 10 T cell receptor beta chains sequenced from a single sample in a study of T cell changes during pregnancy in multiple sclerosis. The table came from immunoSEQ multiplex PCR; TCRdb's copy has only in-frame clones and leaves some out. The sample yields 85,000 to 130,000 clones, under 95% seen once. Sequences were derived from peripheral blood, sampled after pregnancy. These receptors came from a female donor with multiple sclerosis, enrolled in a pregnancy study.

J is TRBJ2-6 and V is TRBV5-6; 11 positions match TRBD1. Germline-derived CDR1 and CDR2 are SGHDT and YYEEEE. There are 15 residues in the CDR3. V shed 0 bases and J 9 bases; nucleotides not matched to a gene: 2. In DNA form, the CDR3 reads TGTGCCAGCAGCTTGGGGACAGGGGGCATCAACGTCCTGACTTTC. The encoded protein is CASSLGTGGINVLTF.

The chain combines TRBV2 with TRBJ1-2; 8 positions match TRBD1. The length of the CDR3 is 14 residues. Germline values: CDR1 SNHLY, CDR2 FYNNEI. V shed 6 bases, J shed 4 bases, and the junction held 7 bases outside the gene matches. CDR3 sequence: CASSEDRDFYGYTF. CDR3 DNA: TGTGCCAGCAGCGAGGACAGGGACTTCTATGGCTACACCTTC.

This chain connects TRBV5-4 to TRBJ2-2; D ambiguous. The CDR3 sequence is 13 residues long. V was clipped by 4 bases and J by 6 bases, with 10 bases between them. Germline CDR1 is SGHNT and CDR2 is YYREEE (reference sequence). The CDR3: CASSPLAAGELFF. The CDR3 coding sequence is TGTGCCAGCAGCCCCCTCGCGGCCGGGGAGCTGTTTTTT.

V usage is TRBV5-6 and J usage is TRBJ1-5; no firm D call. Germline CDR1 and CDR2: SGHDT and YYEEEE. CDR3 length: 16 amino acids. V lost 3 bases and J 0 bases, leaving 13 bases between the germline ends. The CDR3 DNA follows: TGTGCCAGCAGCTCGGGAGGGCCTTATAGCAATCAGCCCCAGCATTTT. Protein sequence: CASSSGGPYSNQPQHF.

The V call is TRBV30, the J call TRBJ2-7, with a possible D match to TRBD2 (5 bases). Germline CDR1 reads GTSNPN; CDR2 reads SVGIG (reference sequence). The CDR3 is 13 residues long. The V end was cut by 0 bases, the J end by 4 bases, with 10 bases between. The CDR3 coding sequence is TGTGCCTGGAGTGTACTTGGCGGGTACGAGCAGTACTTC. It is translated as CAWSVLGGYEQYF. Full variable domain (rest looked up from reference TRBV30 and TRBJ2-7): SQTIHQWPATLVQPVGSPLSLECTVEGTSNPNLYWYRQAAGRGLQLLFYSVGIGQISSEVPQNLSASRPQDRQFILSSKKLLLSDSGFYLCAWSVLGGYEQYFGPGTRLTVT.

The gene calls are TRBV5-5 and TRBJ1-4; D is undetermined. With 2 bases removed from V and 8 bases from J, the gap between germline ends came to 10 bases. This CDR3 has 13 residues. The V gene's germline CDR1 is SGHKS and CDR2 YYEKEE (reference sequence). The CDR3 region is CASSFATWEKLFF. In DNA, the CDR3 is TGTGCCAGCAGCTTCGCGACATGGGAAAAACTGTTTTTT. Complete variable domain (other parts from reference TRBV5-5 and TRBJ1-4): DAGVTQSPTHLIKTRGQQVTLRCSPISGHKSVSWYQQVLGQGPQFIFQYYEKEERGRGNFPDRFSARQFPNYSSELNVNALLLGDSALYLCASSFATWEKLFFGSGTQLSVL.

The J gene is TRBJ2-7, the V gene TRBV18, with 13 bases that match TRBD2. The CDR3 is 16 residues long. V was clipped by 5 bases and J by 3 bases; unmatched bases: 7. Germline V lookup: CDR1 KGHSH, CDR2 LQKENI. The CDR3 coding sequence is TGTGCCAGCTCATCCCTACTAGCGGGAGGGATCTACGAGCAGTACTTC. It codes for CASSSLLAGGIYEQYF. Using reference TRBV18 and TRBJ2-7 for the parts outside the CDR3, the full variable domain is NAGVMQNPRHLVRRRGQEARLRCSPMKGHSHVYWYRQLPEEGLKFMVYLQKENIIDESGMPKERFSAEFPKEGPSILRIQQVVRGDSAAYFCASSSLLAGGIYEQYFGPGTRLTVT.

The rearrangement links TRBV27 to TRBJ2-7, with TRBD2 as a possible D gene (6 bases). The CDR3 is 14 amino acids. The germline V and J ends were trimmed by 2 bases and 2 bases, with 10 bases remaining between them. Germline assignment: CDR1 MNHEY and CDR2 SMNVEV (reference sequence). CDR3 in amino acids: CASSLDWGAYEQYF. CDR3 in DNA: TGTGCCAGCAGTTTAGATTGGGGGGCCTACGAGCAGTACTTC.

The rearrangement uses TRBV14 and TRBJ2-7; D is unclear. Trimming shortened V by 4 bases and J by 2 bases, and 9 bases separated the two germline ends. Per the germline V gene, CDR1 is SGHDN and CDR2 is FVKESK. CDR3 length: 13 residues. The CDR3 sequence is CASSLRQTYEQYF. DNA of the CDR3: TGTGCCAGCAGCCTTAGACAAACCTACGAGCAGTACTTC.

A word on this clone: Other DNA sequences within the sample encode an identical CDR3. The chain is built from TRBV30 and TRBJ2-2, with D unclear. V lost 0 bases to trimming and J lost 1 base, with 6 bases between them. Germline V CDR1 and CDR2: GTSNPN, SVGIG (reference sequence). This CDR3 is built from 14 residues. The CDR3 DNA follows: TGTGCCTGGAGTGTTTCTAGGAACACCGGGGAGCTGTTTTTT. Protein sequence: CAWSVSRNTGELFF.